This T cell receptor (beta chain) was found in a study of cytomegalovirus exposure and HLA in healthy donors. For the study at large: Genotyping of 430 or so donors showed that around 81% belonged to the Caucasian-associated ancestry cluster. Study-wide results and limits: A later look showed TCR association rates differing by HLA locus, highest for DRB1 and lowest for HLA-C. Rare sequences made up most TCRs, while some public TCRs were found in many donors. Researchers catalogued some 160 TCR beta chains as cytomegalovirus-associated.

J gave up 6 bases and V 6 bases, and 11 bases lay outside the gene matches. This CDR3 has 16 residues. CDR1 and CDR2 from the germline V gene are SNHLY and FYNNEI. PCR used 60 Vbeta primers and 13 Jbeta primers. Using immunoSEQ multiplex PCR, the repertoire was profiled, and TCRdb retains in-frame clones only, with some absent. The sample's table shows about 54,000 clones. About this clone itself: Its matching antigen is unknown.

The receptor's source is a woman aged 40 to 50 in good health and CMV-seronegative. The chain has TRBV2 and TRBJ1-5, with 10 nucleotides matching TRBD1. The sequenced sample consisted of PBMCs. The CDR3 sequence is CASSPSGTGDTQPQHF. The CDR3, as DNA: TGTGCCAGCAGCCCCTCCGGGACAGGGGATACTCAGCCCCAGCATTTT.